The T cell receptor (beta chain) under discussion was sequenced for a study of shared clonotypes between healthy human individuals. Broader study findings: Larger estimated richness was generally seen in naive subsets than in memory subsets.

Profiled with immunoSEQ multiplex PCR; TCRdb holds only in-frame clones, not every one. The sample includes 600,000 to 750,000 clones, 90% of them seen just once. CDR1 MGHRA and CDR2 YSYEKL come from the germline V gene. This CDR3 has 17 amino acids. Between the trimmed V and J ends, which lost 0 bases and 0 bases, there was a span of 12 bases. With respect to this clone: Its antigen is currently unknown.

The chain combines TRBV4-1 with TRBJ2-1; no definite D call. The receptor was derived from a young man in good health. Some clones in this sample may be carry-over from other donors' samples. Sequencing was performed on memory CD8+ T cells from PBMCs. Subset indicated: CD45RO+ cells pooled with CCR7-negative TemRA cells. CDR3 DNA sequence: TGCGCCAGCAGCCAAGATCTTTACCGTAGCTCCTACAATGAGCAGTTCTTC. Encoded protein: CASSQDLYRSSYNEQFF.